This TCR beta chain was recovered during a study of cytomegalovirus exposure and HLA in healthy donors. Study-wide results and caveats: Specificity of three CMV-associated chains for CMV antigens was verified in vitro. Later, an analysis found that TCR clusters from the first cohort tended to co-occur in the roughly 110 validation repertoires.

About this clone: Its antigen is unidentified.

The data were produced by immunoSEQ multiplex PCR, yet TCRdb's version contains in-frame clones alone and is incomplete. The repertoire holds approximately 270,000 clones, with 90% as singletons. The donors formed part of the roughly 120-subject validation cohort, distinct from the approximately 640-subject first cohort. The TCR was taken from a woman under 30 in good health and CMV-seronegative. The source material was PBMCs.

The CDR3 loop reads CASSFSGGARDTQYF. The CDR3 DNA sequence: TGTGCCAGCAGCTTTAGCGGGGGGGCGAGAGATACGCAGTATTTT. V is TRBV7-9 and J is TRBJ2-3; TRBD2 matches 11 bases. The CDR3 is 15 residues long. Trimming at V came to 3 bases and at J to 5 bases, leaving 4 bases not matched to a gene. Looked up from germline, CDR1 is SEHNR and CDR2 is FQNEAQ (reference sequence).